The 32 T cell receptor beta chains given below trace back to one sample, sequenced in a study of T cells in Graves' hyperthyroidism and ophthalmopathy. Regions amplified from RNA transcripts were the TCR beta CDR3 regions. HTBI primers drove first-round RT-PCR of the TCR CDR3. TCRdb analysed the multiplex PCR reads with MiXCR anew, one entry per CDR3 protein. This sample carries 620,000 or so distinct CDR3 sequences, approximately 15% of them seen once, and the ten largest clones take 9.5% to 15%. Sequenced material: blood. The receptors shown here come from a woman between 45 and 60 years old with Graves' ophthalmopathy.

This clonotype was observed a handful of times. The CDR3 carries no conserved terminal phenylalanine or tryptophan, so it likely arises from a read error. V and J are TRBV7-9 and TRBJ2-7; D uncertain. This CDR3 has 16 amino acids. V lost 1 base and J lost 0, with 13 bases in between. Germline CDR1 is SEHNR and CDR2 is FQNEAQ (reference sequence). CDR3 protein: CASSLGLVGLSYEQYL. The CDR3 nucleotides read TGTGCCAGCAGCTTAGGACTCGTCGGCCTCTCCTACGAGCAGTACCTC.

The chain has TRBV2 and TRBJ2-6, with unresolved D. The CDR3 runs to 15 residues. CDR1 SNHLY and CDR2 FYNNEI come from the germline V gene. V was trimmed by 3 bases and J by 0 bases, leaving 6 bases between them. CDR3 sequence (DNA): TGTGCCAGCAGTGATGATTACTCTGGGGCCAACGTCCTGACTTTC. It yields the protein CASSDDYSGANVLTF.

There are many counts of this clonotype. The chain uses TRBV29-1 and TRBJ2-7; 8 bases are a match to TRBD1. This CDR3 has 17 residues. V lost 2 bases to trimming and J lost 4 bases; unmatched junction nucleotides: 16. CDR1 and CDR2 from the germline V gene are SQVTM and ANQGSEA. The CDR3 loop is CSVESTPSTGGKYEQYF. DNA of the CDR3: TGCAGCGTTGAATCGACCCCCTCTACAGGGGGGAAATACGAGCAGTACTTC.

This clonotype was observed many times. This chain joins TRBV18 and TRBJ2-1; a weak D match, TRBD2 (6 bases). This CDR3 spans 17 amino acids. V was shortened by 8 bases and J by 8 bases, with 28 bases between the two germline ends. Germline CDR1 is KGHSH and CDR2 is LQKENI. The CDR3 bases are TGTGCCAGCCCCGAATCTCGGGGGAATGGGGTTATGGATGAGCAGTTCTTC. It yields the protein CASPESRGNGVMDEQFF. Complete variable domain (other parts from reference TRBV18 and TRBJ2-1): NAGVMQNPRHLVRRRGQEARLRCSPMKGHSHVYWYRQLPEEGLKFMVYLQKENIIDESGMPKERFSAEFPKEGPSILRIQQVVRGDSAAYFCASPESRGNGVMDEQFFGPGTRLTVL.

V usage is TRBV6-2 or TRBV6-3 and J usage is TRBJ2-7, with 7 bases lining up with TRBD2. CDR3 length: 16 amino acids. V shed 2 bases and J 3 bases; nucleotides not matched to a gene: 10. Germline V lookup: CDR1 MNHEY, CDR2 SVGEGT. For the CDR3, the DNA is TGTGCCAGCAGTTACCCTTTTGAGGGAGGGAACTACGAGCAGTACTTC. Protein product: CASSYPFEGGNYEQYF.

This clonotype was seen ten or more times. The chain links TRBV18 to TRBJ2-7; TRBD2 matches 14 bases. With V trimmed by 3 bases and J by 1 base, 5 bases remained unmatched. Germline V gene lookup returns CDR1 KGHSH and CDR2 LQKENI. The CDR3 contains 17 residues. The chain's CDR3 is CASSPAGLAGASYEQYF. The CDR3 DNA reads as TGTGCCAGCTCACCCGCGGGACTAGCGGGAGCGTCCTACGAGCAGTACTTC.

This clonotype was counted at least ten times. The chain couples TRBV11-2 to TRBJ1-2; D not certain. This CDR3 contains 13 residues. From germline, CDR1 is SGHAT and CDR2 FQNNGV. V lost 0 bases, J lost 1 base, and 3 bases lay in between. The CDR3 loop is CASSLEYNYGYTF. As DNA, the CDR3 is TGTGCCAGCAGCTTAGAATATAACTATGGCTACACCTTC.

CDR3 residues: CASKRTSGYNEQFF. Here the CDR3 DNA reads TGTGCCAGCAAAAGGACTAGCGGGTACAATGAGCAGTTCTTC. The chain is built from TRBV6-2 or TRBV6-3 and TRBJ2-1; 11 bases match TRBD2. CDR1 and CDR2 from the germline V gene are MNHEY and SVGEGT. This CDR3 region has 14 residues. Losses at the gene ends were 7 bases for V and 4 bases for J; bases not matched to a gene: 3.

Note on this clonotype: This may be a read error, as it is one base from a much larger clone. The CDR3 region is CASSSRTSYEQYF. CDR3 sequence (DNA): TGTGCCAGCAGCTCCAGAACCTCATACGAGCAGTACTTC. The chain has TRBV7-2 and TRBJ2-7; the D is unclear. Germline CDR1 SGHTA, CDR2 FQGNSA. Trimming took off 4 bases at V and 4 bases at J, with 11 bases between the two ends. CDR3 size: 13 residues.

This clonotype has a count of ten or more. V is TRBV27 and J is TRBJ1-1, with D uncertain. The germline V gene has CDR1 MNHEY and CDR2 SMNVEV (reference sequence). There are 13 residues in the CDR3. The V and J ends lost 6 bases and 3 bases respectively, with 11 bases between them. The DNA for the CDR3 is TGTGCCAGCAGCTTAGAAGGAGACACTGAAGCTTTCTTT. Its protein product is CASSLEGDTEAFF.

This clonotype was found a few times. The gene calls are TRBV6-1 and TRBJ2-1; D is uncertain. Germline CDR1 reads MNHNS; CDR2 reads SASEGT. The CDR3 spans 16 residues. Between the trimmed V and J ends, which lost 5 bases and 3 bases, there was a span of 17 bases. The CDR3 loop is CASSFTMDGYYNEQFF. Here the CDR3 DNA reads TGTGCCAGCAGTTTCACAATGGACGGATACTACAATGAGCAGTTCTTC.

Ten or more counts support this clonotype. The genes are TRBV12-3 or TRBV12-4 and TRBJ2-7, with 7 bases aligning to TRBD2. Trimming cost V 3 bases and J 3 bases; bases outside gene matches: 2. This CDR3 region has 13 residues. DNA of the CDR3: TGTGCCAGCAGTTTGCGGACTAGCTACGAGCAGTACTTC. Protein sequence: CASSLRTSYEQYF.

This clonotype was counted once. The CDR3 does not close with the conserved phenylalanine or tryptophan, likely indicating a read error. V and J are TRBV12-3 or TRBV12-4 and TRBJ2-1; 13 bases are shared with TRBD2. The V and J ends lost 4 bases and 3 bases, in that order; junction bases with no gene match: 3. The CDR3 sequence is 16 residues long. The CDR3 DNA reads TGTGCCAGCAGTTCAGGGACTAGCGGGAACTACAATGAGCAGTTCCTC. This codes for CASSSGTSGNYNEQFL.

This clonotype was seen ten or more times. V usage is TRBV2 and J usage is TRBJ2-7; 7 bases match TRBD1. The V gene's germline CDR1 is SNHLY and CDR2 FYNNEI. J lost 6 bases, V lost 4 bases, and 3 bases had no gene match. CDR3 length: 12 amino acids. The CDR3 here is CASSGDSGEQYF. The CDR3 DNA sequence: TGTGCCAGCAGTGGGGACAGCGGCGAGCAGTACTTC.

This clonotype was counted at least ten times. The V gene is TRBV28, the J gene TRBJ1-5; no reliable D call. V was pared by 6 bases and J by 6 bases, with 15 bases between. This CDR3 is built from 14 residues. Germline CDR1 MDHEN, CDR2 SYDVKM. The CDR3 coding sequence is TGTGCCAGCAGGGACTGGGATTCGAGTCAGCCCCAGCATTTT. Translating it yields CASRDWDSSQPQHF.

The table lists this clonotype with many counts. The V call is TRBV7-3, the J call TRBJ2-1; D tentatively reads TRBD1 or TRBD2 (6 bases each). The CDR3 is made up of 15 amino acids. Deletions cut 5 bases from V and 8 bases from J, with 19 bases between. Germline CDR1 is SGHTA and CDR2 is FQGTGA. The CDR3 DNA reads as TGTGCCAGCAGCCCTCAGGGGCTAGCGTTCGATGAGCAGTTCTTC. Translating gives CASSPQGLAFDEQFF.

This clonotype was recorded many times. J is TRBJ1-4 and V is TRBV20-1, with 7 bases that match TRBD1. The CDR3 contains 14 residues. With V trimmed by 2 bases and J by 7 bases, 7 bases remained unmatched. CDR1 and CDR2 (germline): DFQATT, SNEGSKA (reference sequence). The CDR3 loop reads CSARNRQGVEKLFF. The CDR3 DNA reads TGCAGTGCTAGAAATCGGCAGGGGGTTGAAAAACTGTTTTTT.

This clonotype was observed at least ten times. The chain uses TRBV29-1 and TRBJ2-5; 9 bases agree with TRBD2. V trimming: 7 bases; J trimming: 4 bases; junction bases outside the gene matches: 13. CDR1 is SQVTM and CDR2 is ANQGSEA in the germline V gene. The length of the CDR3 is 15 residues. CDR3 sequence reads: CSGGLAGVGPETQYF. DNA for the CDR3: TGCAGCGGCGGTTTAGCGGGAGTGGGGCCAGAGACCCAGTACTTC. Looking up the rest from reference TRBV29-1 and TRBJ2-5 gives the full variable domain: SAVISQKPSRDICQRGTSLTIQCQVDSQVTMMFWYRQQPGQSLTLIATANQGSEATYESGFVIDKFPISRPNLTFSTLTVSNMSPEDSSIYLCSGGLAGVGPETQYFGPGTRLLVL.

CDR3 DNA sequence: TGTGCCAGTAGTATAGGTCCTGATGGCAATCAGCCCCAGCATTTT. It yields the protein CASSIGPDGNQPQHF. The V gene is TRBV19, the J gene TRBJ1-5; D not certain. Trimming pared 1 base from V and 2 bases from J, leaving 9 bases between. The length of the CDR3 is 15 residues. Per the germline V gene, CDR1 is LNHDA and CDR2 is SQIVND (reference sequence).

This clonotype was seen ten or more times. The CDR3 protein is CSARGSRHSNQPQHF. The CDR3 nucleotides read TGCAGTGCTAGAGGATCAAGGCATAGCAATCAGCCCCAGCATTTT. The rearrangement joins TRBV20-1 to TRBJ1-5; D gene uncertain. The CDR3 is 15 residues long. Germline assignment: CDR1 DFQATT and CDR2 SNEGSKA (reference sequence). V gave up 1 base and J gave up 0 bases, with 10 bases separating them.

This clonotype was seen many times. The chain couples TRBV28 to TRBJ2-1; 11 bases are a match to TRBD2. The V gene's germline CDR1 is MDHEN and CDR2 SYDVKM. Losses at the gene ends were 4 bases for V and 3 bases for J; bases not matched to a gene: 5. CDR3 length: 16 amino acids. The CDR3 sequence: CASSSSSGRFYNEQFF. The CDR3, as DNA: TGTGCCAGCAGTTCCTCTAGCGGGAGGTTCTACAATGAGCAGTTCTTC.

This clonotype was observed at least ten times. V usage is TRBV3-1 and J usage is TRBJ1-6; TRBD1 aligns across 8 bases. This CDR3 is built from 16 residues. The V segment lost 1 base and the J segment 3 bases; nucleotides outside the gene matches: 2. The germline CDR1 and CDR2 sequences are LGHDT and YNNKEL (reference sequence). This CDR3 is CASSQGQGRYNSPLHF. The CDR3 DNA reads TGTGCCAGCAGCCAAGGACAGGGGCGCTATAATTCACCCCTCCACTTT.

This clonotype was recorded many times. The V call is TRBV28, the J call TRBJ1-2; TRBD1 matches at 7 bases. Germline V gene lookup returns CDR1 MDHEN and CDR2 SYDVKM. This CDR3 region has 15 residues. The trim removed 5 bases at V and 6 bases at J, leaving 12 bases unmatched. The CDR3 sequence is CASSPVEQGWDGYTF. The CDR3 coding sequence is TGTGCCAGCAGTCCAGTTGAACAGGGGTGGGATGGCTACACCTTC.

This clonotype was detected ten times or more. The CDR3 region has the DNA TGTGCCAGCAGCGCAAACCCGGACGAGGAGACTGAAGCTTTCTTT. It yields the protein CASSANPDEETEAFF. The chain employs TRBV7-6 and TRBJ1-1; no firm D call. Germline assignment: CDR1 SGHVS and CDR2 FNYEAQ. CDR3 length: 15 amino acids. Trimming removed 5 bases from V and 5 bases from J, with 18 bases in between. The entire variable domain, with the rest obtained from reference TRBV7-6 and TRBJ1-1, is as follows: GAGVSQSPRYKVTKRGQDVALRCDPISGHVSLYWYRQALGQGPEFLTYFNYEAQQDKSGLPNDRFSAERPEGSISTLTIQRTEQRDSAMYRCASSANPDEETEAFFGQGTRLTVV.

The chain carries TRBV5-1 and TRBJ1-5; TRBD1 might be the D (5 bases). The V and J ends lost 1 base and 1 base respectively, with 12 bases between them. Germline CDR1 SGHRS, CDR2 YFSETQ. This CDR3 is built from 16 residues. In DNA form, the CDR3 reads TGCGCCAGCAGCTTGTCGGGGGGTGGAAGCAATCAGCCCCAGCATTTT. This sequence encodes CASSLSGGGSNQPQHF. The whole variable domain, remainder taken from reference TRBV5-1 and TRBJ1-5, is KAGVTQTPRYLIKTRGQQVTLSCSPISGHRSVSWYQQTPGQGLQFLFEYFSETQRNKGNFPGRFSGRQFSNSRSEMNVSTLELGDSALYLCASSLSGGGSNQPQHFGDGTRLSIL.

This clonotype was counted many times. The V call is TRBV30, the J call TRBJ1-2; D is ambiguous. The CDR3 spans 13 residues. Germline V gene sequence: CDR1 GTSNPN, CDR2 SVGIG (reference sequence). V lost 3 bases and J 6 bases, leaving 14 bases between the germline ends. This CDR3 is CAWSNSILNGYTF. The CDR3 DNA is TGTGCCTGGAGCAACAGCATCCTTAATGGCTACACCTTC.

The chain joins TRBV30 to TRBJ2-2, with D possibly being TRBD1 (5 bases). Germline CDR1 reads GTSNPN; CDR2 reads SVGIG (reference sequence). CDR3 length: 13 residues. V was shortened by 3 bases and J by 15 bases, with 20 bases between the two germline ends. The CDR3 protein is CAWSPGKKYEVFF. The CDR3 DNA is TGTGCCTGGAGCCCAGGGAAAAAGTACGAGGTGTTTTTT.

The chain couples TRBV24-1 to TRBJ2-3; 9 nucleotides align to TRBD1. This CDR3 contains 15 residues. CDR1 KGHDR and CDR2 SFDVKD come from the germline V gene. The J segment lost 4 bases and the V segment lost 9 bases, leaving 10 bases of the junction unmatched. This CDR3 is CATRPGQGWSDTQYF. The CDR3 nucleotides read TGTGCCACCCGTCCTGGACAGGGGTGGTCAGATACGCAGTATTTT.

This clonotype appeared a few times. This rearrangement joins TRBV24-1 to TRBJ2-3; 14 bases match TRBD2. V lost 10 bases to trimming and J lost 2 bases; unmatched junction nucleotides: 4. Germline CDR1 and CDR2: KGHDR and SFDVKD. This CDR3 has 15 amino acids. CDR3: CATGTSGGHTDTQYF. CDR3 in DNA: TGTGCCACAGGGACTAGCGGGGGCCACACAGATACGCAGTATTTT.

This clonotype has a count of ten or more. CDR3 sequence reads: CAGGGVSGTEAFF. Written as DNA, the CDR3 is TGTGCCGGTGGAGGGGTCTCGGGCACTGAAGCTTTCTTT. The gene calls are TRBV28 and TRBJ1-1, with D tentatively TRBD1 (5 bases). Germline V gene lookup returns CDR1 MDHEN and CDR2 SYDVKM. The V end was cut by 11 bases, the J end by 4 bases, with 17 bases between. This CDR3 is built from 13 residues.

This clonotype was detected ten times or more. The gene calls are TRBV11-1 and TRBJ2-4; tentative D call: TRBD2 (6 bases). Germline V lookup: CDR1 SGHAT, CDR2 FQDESV (reference sequence). The CDR3 totals 12 residues. Deletions cut 5 bases from V and 12 bases from J, with 14 bases between. The DNA for the CDR3 is TGTGCCAGCAGCCTGGGGGGAGATAGTCAGTACTTC. Translation: CASSLGGDSQYF.

The chain recombines TRBV15 with TRBJ2-1, with D perhaps TRBD2 (5 bases). Trimming took 0 bases from V and 6 from J, leaving 9 bases between them. This CDR3 contains 14 residues. From germline, CDR1 is LNHNV and CDR2 YYDKDF (reference sequence). The CDR3 DNA reads as TGTGCCACCAGCAGAGATAATAGCGCCAATGAGCAGTTCTTC. It specifies CATSRDNSANEQFF.